A single sample is the source of the 15 T cell receptor beta chains below, sequenced in a study of T cell responses to AZD1222 COVID-19 vaccine. Clones were sequenced by immunoSEQ multiplex PCR, and TCRdb holds only the in-frame ones, with some missing. The top ten clones hold 1.9% of a sample with around 130,000 clones, about 91% of them seen once. The material sequenced was peripheral blood, taken 28 days after the second AZD1222 dose. Receptors were obtained from an adult who received the AZD1222 COVID-19 vaccine.

The V and J genes are TRBV24-1 and TRBJ1-4; 9 bases are shared with TRBD1. V gave up 4 bases and J gave up 6 bases; unmatched junction bases: 8. The CDR3 contains 16 residues. Germline CDR1 is KGHDR and CDR2 is SFDVKD. CDR3 nucleotides: TGTGCCACCAGTGACCTCGGGACAGGGAACGATGAAAAACTGTTTTTT. Amino acid sequence: CATSDLGTGNDEKLFF.

The chain combines TRBV30 with TRBJ2-3; the match to TRBD2 covers 9 bases. This CDR3 is 14 amino acids long. Trimming took 5 bases from V and 4 from J; bases not matched to a gene: 7. CDR1 GTSNPN and CDR2 SVGIG come from the germline V gene (reference sequence). The CDR3 region is CAWRRGGRADTQYF. For the CDR3, the DNA is TGTGCCTGGCGGCGGGGGGGTAGGGCAGATACGCAGTATTTT.

The genes are TRBV24-1 and TRBJ2-2; 10 positions match TRBD1. The trim removed 0 bases at V and 3 bases at J, leaving 0 bases unmatched. CDR3 length equals 16 residues. Per germline, CDR1 KGHDR and CDR2 SFDVKD. The DNA for the CDR3 is TGTGCCACCAGTGATTTGGGACAGGGGGACACCGGGGAGCTGTTTTTT. Translation: CATSDLGQGDTGELFF.

V usage is TRBV10-3 and J usage is TRBJ2-3; tentatively, D is TRBD2 (6 bases). The germline V gene encodes CDR1 ENHRY and CDR2 SYGVKD. This CDR3 region has 14 residues. The V gene lost 10 bases and the J gene lost 0 bases, with 14 bases spanning the gap. CDR3 in amino acids: CATGTAPSTDTQYF. DNA of the CDR3: TGTGCCACAGGGACTGCCCCTAGCACAGATACGCAGTATTTT.

V usage is TRBV5-1 and J usage is TRBJ1-1; D call uncertain. Trimming stripped 0 bases from V and 4 bases from J, with 10 bases between. CDR3 size: 14 residues. The germline CDR1 and CDR2 sequences are SGHRS and YFSETQ. The CDR3 nucleotides are TGCGCCAGCAGCTTGGGGGCGGAACCCACTGAAGCTTTCTTT. It codes for CASSLGAEPTEAFF.

The J gene is TRBJ2-1, the V gene TRBV5-6; D is possibly TRBD1 (6 bases). The CDR3 spans 15 residues. In germline, CDR1 is SGHDT, CDR2 YYEEEE. Trimming stripped 3 bases from V and 8 bases from J, with 18 bases between. The CDR3 reads CASSSTGYRSYEQFF. CDR3 bases: TGTGCCAGCAGCTCGACAGGTTATCGGTCTTATGAGCAGTTCTTC. The complete variable domain, with remaining parts taken from reference TRBV5-6 and TRBJ2-1, reads DAGVTQSPTHLIKTRGQQVTLRCSPKSGHDTVSWYQQALGQGPQFIFQYYEEEERQRGNFPDRFSGHQFPNYSSELNVNALLLGDSALYLCASSSTGYRSYEQFFGPGTRLTVL.

The rearrangement links TRBV6-1 to TRBJ2-1, with D possibly being TRBD2 (5 bases). Germline CDR1 is MNHNS and CDR2 is SASEGT. CDR3 length: 16 amino acids. Trimming left V 3 bases short and J 1 base short, with 13 bases between. CDR3 nucleotides: TGTGCCAGCAGTGATTGGAGGTTTGGTTCCTACAATGAGCAGTTCTTC. It yields the protein CASSDWRFGSYNEQFF.

The chain's CDR3 is CAWSPGWISGANVLTF. Written as DNA, the CDR3 is TGTGCCTGGAGTCCCGGGTGGATCTCTGGGGCCAACGTCCTGACTTTC. The genes are TRBV30 and TRBJ2-6; D is unresolved. The CDR3 loop spans 16 amino acids. Germline V gene data show CDR1 as GTSNPN and CDR2 as SVGIG (reference sequence). Trimming shortened V by 2 bases and J by 0 bases, and 11 bases separated the two germline ends.

The V call is TRBV27, the J call TRBJ1-2, with 9 bases identical to TRBD1. V lost 6 bases to trimming and J lost 2 bases; unmatched junction nucleotides: 25. Per the germline V gene, CDR1 is MNHEY and CDR2 is SMNVEV (reference sequence). The CDR3 extends over 21 amino acids. CDR3 in DNA: TGTGCCAGCAGCTTCCGATTTAGAACCGGGACAGGGAGCAGGGGAAACTATGGCTACACCTTC. Protein: CASSFRFRTGTGSRGNYGYTF.

The chain joins TRBV6-5 to TRBJ1-2; TRBD1 might be the D (6 bases). The CDR3 covers 13 residues. V lost 6 bases, J lost 3 bases, and 11 bases lay in between. Looked up from germline, CDR1 is MNHEY and CDR2 is SVGAGI. CDR3: CASRQQGDYGYTF. For the CDR3, the DNA is TGTGCCAGCAGACAACAGGGTGACTATGGCTACACCTTC.

Note on this clone: An end of the junction does not agree with germline; a read error may underlie this. The J gene is TRBJ2-5, the V gene TRBV7-7; 12 bases match TRBD1. CDR1 and CDR2 from the germline V gene are SSHAT and FNYEAQ (reference sequence). The CDR3 contains 15 residues. The CDR3 sequence: CASSLGQGAWETQYF. CDR3 sequence (DNA): TGTGCTAGCAGCTTGGGACAGGGGGCTTGGGAGACCCAGTACTTC.

The chain carries TRBV11-3 and TRBJ1-6; D is unclear. This CDR3 is 16 amino acids long. The V end was cut by 5 bases, the J end by 9 bases, with 20 bases between. Germline-derived CDR1 and CDR2 are SGHNT and YENEEA. CDR3 in amino acids: CASSPGGQVKSSPLHF. The CDR3 DNA is TGTGCCAGCAGCCCAGGAGGGCAGGTAAAGAGTTCACCCCTCCACTTT. The full variable domain, completed using reference TRBV11-3 and TRBJ1-6, is EAGVVQSPRYKIIEKKQPVAFWCNPISGHNTLYWYLQNLGQGPELLIRYENEEAVDDSQLPKDRFSAERLKGVDSTLKIQPAELGDSAVYLCASSPGGQVKSSPLHFGNGTRLTVT.

This chain connects TRBV30 to TRBJ1-2; D call uncertain. The germline V gene encodes CDR1 GTSNPN and CDR2 SVGIG (reference sequence). The CDR3 extends over 11 amino acids. V dropped 1 base and J dropped 9 bases, with 9 bases sitting between them. DNA for the CDR3: TGTGCCTGGAGTGCCTCGGGTCGCTACACCTTC. This gives the protein CAWSASGRYTF.

The chain uses TRBV2 and TRBJ2-1; D is unclear. The germline V and J ends were trimmed by 8 bases and 1 base, with 6 bases remaining between them. Looked up from germline, CDR1 is SNHLY and CDR2 is FYNNEI. The length of the CDR3 is 12 residues. Here the CDR3 reads CASGRSYNEQFF. The CDR3 DNA is TGTGCCAGCGGTCGTTCCTACAATGAGCAGTTCTTC.

The CDR3 loop is CASSLIGSYSYNEQFF. For the CDR3, the DNA is TGTGCCAGCAGCTTAATAGGCAGTTACTCCTACAATGAGCAGTTCTTC. The J gene is TRBJ2-1, the V gene TRBV11-1; D gene ambiguous. CDR1 is SGHAT and CDR2 is FQDESV in the germline V gene (reference sequence). V lost 2 bases to trimming and J lost 0 bases, with 11 bases between them. The CDR3 runs to 16 residues.